This T cell receptor beta chain derives from a study of blood T cell repertoires in COVID-19. Across the whole study: Sources were T cells, B-cell-depleted T cells, or PBMCs; the material itself was cDNA or gDNA.

Original methodology: Reference gene primers were amplified, and this amplification served to estimate nucleated cell counts. Libraries were prepared by immunoSEQ multiplex PCR; TCRdb keeps only in-frame clonotypes and omits some of them. V and J calls and clone size are given by that table; D and trimming were obtained from the DNA. The table shows 130,000 to 150,000 clones, with approximately 88% occurring only once. V dropped 4 bases and J dropped 4; count of bases not matched to a gene: 14. CDR3 length: 18 amino acids. In germline, CDR1 is LGHNA, CDR2 YNFKEQ. The sample taken for sequencing was peripheral blood. This TCR came from a woman aged 45-59 years with acute or convalescent COVID-19. The gene calls are TRBV4-2 and TRBJ2-1; 9 bases are a match to TRBD2. The chain's CDR3 is CASSPNLWASGEYNEQFF. Here the CDR3 DNA reads TGTGCCAGCAGCCCAAACTTATGGGCTAGCGGGGAGTACAATGAGCAGTTCTTC.